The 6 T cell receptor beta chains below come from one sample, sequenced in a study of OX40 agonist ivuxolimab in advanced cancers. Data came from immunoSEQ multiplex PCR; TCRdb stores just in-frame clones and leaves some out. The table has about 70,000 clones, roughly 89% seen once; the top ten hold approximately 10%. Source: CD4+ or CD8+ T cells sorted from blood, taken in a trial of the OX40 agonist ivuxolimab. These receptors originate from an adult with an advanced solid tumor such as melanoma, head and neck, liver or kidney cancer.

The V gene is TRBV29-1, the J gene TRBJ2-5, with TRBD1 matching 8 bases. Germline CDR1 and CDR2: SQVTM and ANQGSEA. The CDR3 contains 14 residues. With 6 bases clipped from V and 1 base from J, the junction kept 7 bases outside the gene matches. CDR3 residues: CSVIEDRAQETQYF. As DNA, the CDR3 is TGCAGCGTCATCGAGGACAGGGCCCAAGAGACCCAGTACTTC.

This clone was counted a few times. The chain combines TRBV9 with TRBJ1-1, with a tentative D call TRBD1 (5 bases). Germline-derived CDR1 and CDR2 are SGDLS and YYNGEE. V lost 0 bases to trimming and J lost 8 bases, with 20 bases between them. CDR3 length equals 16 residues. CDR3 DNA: TGTGCCAGCAGCGTAGGACACCCCGGGGCAGGCAGGGAAGCTTTCTTT. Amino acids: CASSVGHPGAGREAFF.

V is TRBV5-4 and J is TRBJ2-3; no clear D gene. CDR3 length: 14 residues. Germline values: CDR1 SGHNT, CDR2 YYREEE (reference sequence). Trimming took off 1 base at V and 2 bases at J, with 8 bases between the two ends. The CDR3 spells CASSLISPTDTQYF. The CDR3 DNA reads TGTGCCAGCAGCTTGATCAGTCCCACAGATACGCAGTATTTT.

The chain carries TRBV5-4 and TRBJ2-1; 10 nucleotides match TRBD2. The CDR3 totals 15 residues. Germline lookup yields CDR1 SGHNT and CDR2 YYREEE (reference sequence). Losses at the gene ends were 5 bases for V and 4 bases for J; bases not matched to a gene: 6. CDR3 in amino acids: CASRPLAGPYNEQFF. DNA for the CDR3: TGTGCCAGCAGGCCACTAGCGGGGCCGTACAATGAGCAGTTCTTC.

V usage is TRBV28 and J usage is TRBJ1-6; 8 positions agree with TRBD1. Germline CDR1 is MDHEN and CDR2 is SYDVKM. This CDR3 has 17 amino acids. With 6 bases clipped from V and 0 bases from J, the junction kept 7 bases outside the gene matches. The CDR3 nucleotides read TGTGCCAGCAGCCGCTTGCAGGGGGCCTCCTATAATTCACCCCTCCACTTT. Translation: CASSRLQGASYNSPLHF.

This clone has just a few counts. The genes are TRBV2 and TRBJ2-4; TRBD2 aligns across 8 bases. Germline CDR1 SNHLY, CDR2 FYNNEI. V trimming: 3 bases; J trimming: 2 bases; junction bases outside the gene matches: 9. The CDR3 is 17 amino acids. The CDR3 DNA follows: TGTGCCAGCAGTGAGCTGGGCGGGAGGTGGTCCAAAAACATTCAGTACTTC. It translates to CASSELGGRWSKNIQYF.